This T cell receptor beta chain was sequenced in a study of PD-1 blockade in mismatch repair-deficient tumors. The protocol was immunoSEQ multiplex PCR, while the TCRdb copy is restricted to in-frame clones and leaves out a portion. The data contain 15,000 or so clones, 84% of them singletons. This CDR3 is built from 13 residues. The V gene lost 4 bases and the J gene lost 0 bases, with 6 bases spanning the gap. Germline CDR1 reads SGHDN; CDR2 reads FVKESK. The sample in question was PBMCs, obtained approximately five months after starting pembrolizumab. This chain links TRBV14 with TRBJ1-2, with D perhaps matching TRBD1 (6 bases). The TCR comes from an adult with mismatch repair-deficient cancer. The CDR3 reads CASSRQANYGYTF. The CDR3 DNA reads TGTGCCAGCAGCCGACAGGCTAACTATGGCTACACCTTC.